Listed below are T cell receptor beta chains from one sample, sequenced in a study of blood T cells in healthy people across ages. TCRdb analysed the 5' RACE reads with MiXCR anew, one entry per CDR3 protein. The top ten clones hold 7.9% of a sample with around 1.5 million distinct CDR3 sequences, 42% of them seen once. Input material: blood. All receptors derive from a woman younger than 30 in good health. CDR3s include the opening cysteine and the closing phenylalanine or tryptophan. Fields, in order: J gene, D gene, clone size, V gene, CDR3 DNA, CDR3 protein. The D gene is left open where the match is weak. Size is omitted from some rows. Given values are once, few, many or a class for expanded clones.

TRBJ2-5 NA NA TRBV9 TGTGCCAGCACGAAAGTGGGGAGCGACCAAGAGACCCAGTACTTC CASTKVGSDQETQYF
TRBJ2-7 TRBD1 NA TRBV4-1 TGCGCCAGCAGCCAAGGCCTGGGACAGGAATGGAGGGAGCAGTACTTC CASSQGLGQEWREQYF
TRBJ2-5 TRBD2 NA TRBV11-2 TGTGCCAGCAGCCTGACTAGCGGGGTAGTAGAGACCCAGTACTTC CASSLTSGVVETQYF
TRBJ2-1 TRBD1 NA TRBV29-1 TGCAGCGTTGTAGATTCGGATAAGGGACAGTCGTTCTTC CSVVDSDKGQSFF
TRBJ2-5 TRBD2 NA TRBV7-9 TGTGCCAGCAGCGAAAGGGGACTAGCGGGGGGCCAAGAGACCCAGTACTTC CASSERGLAGGQETQYF
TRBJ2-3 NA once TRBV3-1 TGTGCCAGCAGCCAAGGGCGGAGATCTAGCACAGATACGCAGTATTTT CASSQGRRSSTDTQYF
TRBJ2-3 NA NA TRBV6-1 TGTGCCAGCAACCTACCTTTGATCACAGATACGCAGTATTTT CASNLPLITDTQYF
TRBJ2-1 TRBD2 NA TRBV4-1 TGCGCCAGCAGCCCGACAGCGGGAGGGCTCTACAATGAGCAGTTCTTC CASSPTAGGLYNEQFF
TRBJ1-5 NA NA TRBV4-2 TGTGCCAGCGGCCAAACTCCACCAACCGACTACAATCAGCCCCAGCATTTT CASGQTPPTDYNQPQHF
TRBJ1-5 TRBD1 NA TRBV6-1 TGTGCCAGCAGCCATCTACAGGGGGGCAATCAGCCCCAGCATTTT CASSHLQGGNQPQHF
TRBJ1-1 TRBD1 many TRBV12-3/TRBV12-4 TGTGCCAGCAGTCCCGGGACAGGGAACACTGAAGCTTTCTTT CASSPGTGNTEAFF
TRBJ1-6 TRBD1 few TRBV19 TGTGCCAGTAGCACGGGACAGGGGGTAAATTCACCCCTCCACTTT CASSTGQGVNSPLHF
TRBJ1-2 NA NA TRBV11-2 TGTGCCAGCAGCCCCGTTCGAGGGGAACGACTCTATGGCTACACCTTC CASSPVRGERLYGYTF
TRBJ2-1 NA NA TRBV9 TGTGCCAGCAGCGTAGCCCAGTTGTCCAAGCAGTTCTTC CASSVAQLSKQFF
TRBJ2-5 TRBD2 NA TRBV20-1 TGCAGTACGGCGGGGGATCAAGAGACCCAGTACTTC CSTAGDQETQYF
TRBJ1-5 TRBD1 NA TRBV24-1 TGTGCCACCATGGAAGACAGGGGCCATCAGCCCCAGCATTTT CATMEDRGHQPQHF
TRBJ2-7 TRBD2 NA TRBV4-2 TGTGCCAGCAGCTGGGTGAGGCGGGAGATCAAGTACTTC CASSWVRREIKYF
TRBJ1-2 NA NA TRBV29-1 TGCAGCGCGGATGACACCAACTATGGCTACACCTTC CSADDTNYGYTF
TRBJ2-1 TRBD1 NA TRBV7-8 TGTGCCAGCAGCTTTTCTGACAGGGTCTTCAATGAGCAGTTCTTC CASSFSDRVFNEQFF
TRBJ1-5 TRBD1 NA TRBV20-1 TGCAGTGCTAGCCGGTTGGGACAGGGGGCCTTAATTAGCAATCAGCCCCAGCATTTT CSASRLGQGALISNQPQHF
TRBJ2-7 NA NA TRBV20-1 TGCAGTGCCCGGGACTTTGCTTCCTACGAGCAGTACTTC CSARDFASYEQYF
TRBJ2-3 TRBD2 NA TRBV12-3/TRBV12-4 TGTGCCAGCAACGGGAGGGCCTCAGATACGCAGTATTTT CASNGRASDTQYF
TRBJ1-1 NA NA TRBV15 TGTGCCACCAGCAGAGAGGGCAGGGAAACTGAAGCTTTCTTT CATSREGRETEAFF
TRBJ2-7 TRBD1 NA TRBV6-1 TGTGCCAGAAGTGAGGCTTGGACAGGATTCTACGAGCAGTACTTC CARSEAWTGFYEQYF
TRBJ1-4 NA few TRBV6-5 TGTGCCAGCAGATCTACTAACGGGGGGACCACACCCCCAAAACTGTTTTTT CASRSTNGGTTPPKLFF
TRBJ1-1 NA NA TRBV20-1 TGCAGTGCTATCGCGGGGGGGGCGCGGGGCACTGAAGCTTTCTTT CSAIAGGARGTEAFF
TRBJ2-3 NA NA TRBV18 TGTGCCAGCTCACCTGCCGGTTGGGATCCTGGAGCAGATACGCAGTATTTT CASSPAGWDPGADTQYF
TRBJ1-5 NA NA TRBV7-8 TGTGCCAGCAGCTTAGTGGGGGTGTATCAGCCCCAGCATTTT CASSLVGVYQPQHF
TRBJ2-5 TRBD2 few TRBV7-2 TGTGCCAGCAGCTCCCGAGGACTAGCGGGGTCCCAAGAGACCCAGTACTTC CASSSRGLAGSQETQYF
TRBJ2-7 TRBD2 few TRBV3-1 TGTGCCAGCAGCCAAGAAGGTGGCGGGAGGGAGAACGAGCAGTACTTC CASSQEGGGRENEQYF
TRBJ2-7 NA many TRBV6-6 TGTGCCAGCAGCCGGAACAACGAGCAGTACTTC CASSRNNEQYF
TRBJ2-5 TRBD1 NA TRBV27 TGTGCCAGCAGTTTGACAGGGCGTAGGGAGACCCAGTACTTC CASSLTGRRETQYF
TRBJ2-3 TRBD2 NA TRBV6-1 TGTGCCAGCAGTGTAGCGGGGGGAAAAGATACGCAGTATTTT CASSVAGGKDTQYF
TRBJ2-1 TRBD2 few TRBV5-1 TGCGCCAGCAGCTTGTTGGGGCTGACTAGCGGGATGTCCGAGCAGTTCTTC CASSLLGLTSGMSEQFF
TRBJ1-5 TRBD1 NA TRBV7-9 TGTGCCAGCAGCTCCTCGGGACAGAGCAATCAGCCCCAGCATTTT CASSSSGQSNQPQHF
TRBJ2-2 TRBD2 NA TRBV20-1 TGCAGTGCTAGTGGAGCGGGAGGAACGAACACCGGGGAGATGTTTTTT CSASGAGGTNTGEMFF
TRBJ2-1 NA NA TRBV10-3 TGTGCCATCAGTGATTATTTTGGCTCCGCCAATGAGCAGTTCTTC CAISDYFGSANEQFF
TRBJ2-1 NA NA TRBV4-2 TGTGCCAGCAGCCCAATTCAGGGGAATGAGCAGTTCTTC CASSPIQGNEQFF
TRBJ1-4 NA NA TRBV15 TGTGCCACCAGCAGAGAGGTGGGCCTTAATGAAAAACTGTTTTTT CATSREVGLNEKLFF